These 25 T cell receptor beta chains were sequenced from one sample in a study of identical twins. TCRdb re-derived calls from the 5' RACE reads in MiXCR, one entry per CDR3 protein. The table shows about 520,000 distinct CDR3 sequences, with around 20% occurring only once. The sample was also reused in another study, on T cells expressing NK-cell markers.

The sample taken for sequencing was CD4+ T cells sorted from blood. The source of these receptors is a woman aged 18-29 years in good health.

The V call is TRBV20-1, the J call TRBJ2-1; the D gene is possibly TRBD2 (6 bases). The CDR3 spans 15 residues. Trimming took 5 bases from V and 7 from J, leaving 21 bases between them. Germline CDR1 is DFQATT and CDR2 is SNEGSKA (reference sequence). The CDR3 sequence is CSASPRTGLINEQFF. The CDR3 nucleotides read TGCAGTGCTTCTCCCAGAACGGGACTCATAAATGAGCAGTTCTTC.

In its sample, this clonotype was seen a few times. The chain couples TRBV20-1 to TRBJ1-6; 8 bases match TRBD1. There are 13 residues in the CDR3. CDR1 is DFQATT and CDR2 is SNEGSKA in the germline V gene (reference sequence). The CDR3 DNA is TGCGGGGCATGGACAGGGAACGATTCACCCCTCCACTTT. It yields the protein CGAWTGNDSPLHF.

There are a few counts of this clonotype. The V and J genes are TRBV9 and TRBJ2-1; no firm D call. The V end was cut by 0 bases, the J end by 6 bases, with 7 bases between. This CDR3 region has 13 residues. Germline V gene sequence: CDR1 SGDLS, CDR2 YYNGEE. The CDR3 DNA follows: TGTGCCAGCAGCGTAGCTCTAACCAATGAGCAGTTCTTC. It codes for CASSVALTNEQFF.

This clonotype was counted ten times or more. DNA of the CDR3: TGTGCCATCAGGGCGGGAGGAGAGACCCAGTACTTC. It yields the protein CAIRAGGETQYF. The chain employs TRBV10-3 and TRBJ2-5; TRBD2 agrees at 8 bases. Germline V gene lookup returns CDR1 ENHRY and CDR2 SYGVKD. V lost 6 bases and J lost 4; bases outside the gene matches: 1. This CDR3 spans 12 amino acids.

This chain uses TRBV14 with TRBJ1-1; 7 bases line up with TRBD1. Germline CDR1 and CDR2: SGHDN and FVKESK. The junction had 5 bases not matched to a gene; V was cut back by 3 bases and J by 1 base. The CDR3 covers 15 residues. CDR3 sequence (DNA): TGTGCCAGCAGCCACCTTGGGACAGAGAACACTGAAGCTTTCTTT. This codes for CASSHLGTENTEAFF. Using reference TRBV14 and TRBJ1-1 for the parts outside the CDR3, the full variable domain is EAGVTQFPSHSVIEKGQTVTLRCDPISGHDNLYWYRRVMGKEIKFLLHFVKESKQDESGMPNNRFLAERTGGTYSTLKVQPAELEDSGVYFCASSHLGTENTEAFFGQGTRLTVV.

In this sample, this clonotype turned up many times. The CDR3 coding sequence is TGTGCCAGCTCACCACTAAGCACAGATACGCAGTATTTT. Its translation: CASSPLSTDTQYF. The chain carries TRBV18 and TRBJ2-3; D unclear. Between the trimmed V and J ends, which lost 1 base and 0 bases, there was a span of 2 bases. The CDR3 is 13 residues long. The germline V gene has CDR1 KGHSH and CDR2 LQKENI.

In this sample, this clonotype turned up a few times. The CDR3 DNA reads TGTGCCAGCAGCTTAGGACGATTCTCGGAGCAGTTCTTC. Translated, it gives CASSLGRFSEQFF. This sequence joins TRBV7-2 and TRBJ2-1; the D is unclear. CDR1 and CDR2 from the germline V gene are SGHTA and FQGNSA. Trimming took off 1 base at V and 10 bases at J, with 11 bases between the two ends. The CDR3 loop spans 13 amino acids.

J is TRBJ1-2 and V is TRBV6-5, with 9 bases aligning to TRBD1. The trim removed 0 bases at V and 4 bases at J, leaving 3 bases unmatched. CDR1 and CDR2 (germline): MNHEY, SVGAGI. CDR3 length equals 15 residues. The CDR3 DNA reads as TGTGCCAGCAGTTACTCATACAGGGGGCCCTATGGCTACACCTTC. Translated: CASSYSYRGPYGYTF.

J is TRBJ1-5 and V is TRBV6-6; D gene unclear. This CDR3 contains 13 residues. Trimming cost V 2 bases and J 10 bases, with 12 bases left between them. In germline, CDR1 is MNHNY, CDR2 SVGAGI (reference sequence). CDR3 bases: TGTGCCAGCAGTTACGGCTCTAAGTCACCCCAGCATTTT. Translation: CASSYGSKSPQHF.

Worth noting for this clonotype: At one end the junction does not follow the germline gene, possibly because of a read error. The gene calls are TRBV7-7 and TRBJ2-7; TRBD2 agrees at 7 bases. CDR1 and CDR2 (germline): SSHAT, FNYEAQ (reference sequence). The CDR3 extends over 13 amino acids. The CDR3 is CASSLREGGEQYF. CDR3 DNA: TGTGCTAGCAGCTTAAGGGAGGGCGGCGAGCAGTACTTC.

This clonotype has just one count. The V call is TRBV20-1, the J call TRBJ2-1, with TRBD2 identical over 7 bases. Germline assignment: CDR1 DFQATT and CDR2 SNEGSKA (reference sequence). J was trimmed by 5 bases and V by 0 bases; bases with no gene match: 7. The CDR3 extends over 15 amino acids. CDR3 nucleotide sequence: TGCAGTGCTAGAGATCGTGTCCTAGCGGACAATGAGCAGTTCTTC. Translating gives CSARDRVLADNEQFF.

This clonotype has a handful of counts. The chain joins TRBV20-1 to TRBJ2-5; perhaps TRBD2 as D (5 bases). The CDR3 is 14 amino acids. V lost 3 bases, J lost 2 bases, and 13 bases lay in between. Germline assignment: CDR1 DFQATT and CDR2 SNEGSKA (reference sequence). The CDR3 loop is CSARSVSGQETQYF. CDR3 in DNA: TGCAGTGCTAGGTCTGTGAGCGGTCAAGAGACCCAGTACTTC.

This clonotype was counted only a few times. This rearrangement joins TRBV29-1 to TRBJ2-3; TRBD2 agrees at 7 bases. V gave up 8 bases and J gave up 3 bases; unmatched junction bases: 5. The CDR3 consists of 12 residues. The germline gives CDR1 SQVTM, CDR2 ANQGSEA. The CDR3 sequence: CSWGGLTDTQYF. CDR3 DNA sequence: TGCAGCTGGGGGGGGTTGACAGATACGCAGTATTTT.

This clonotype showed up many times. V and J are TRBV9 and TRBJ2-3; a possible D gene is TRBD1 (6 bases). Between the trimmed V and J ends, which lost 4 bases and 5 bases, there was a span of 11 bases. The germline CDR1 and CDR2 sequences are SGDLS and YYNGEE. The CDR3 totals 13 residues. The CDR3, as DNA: TGTGCCAGCAGCAACAGGGTGAGAGATACGCAGTATTTT. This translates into CASSNRVRDTQYF.

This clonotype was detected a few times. In DNA form, the CDR3 reads TGTGCCAGTAGTATGGGGCGGGCTCAGCCCCAGCATTTT. It yields the protein CASSMGRAQPQHF. The rearrangement links TRBV19 to TRBJ1-5, with D possibly matching TRBD1 (5 bases). Germline-derived CDR1 and CDR2 are LNHDA and SQIVND (reference sequence). The CDR3 spans 13 residues. Trimming removed 3 bases at V and 6 bases at J, with 9 bases between.

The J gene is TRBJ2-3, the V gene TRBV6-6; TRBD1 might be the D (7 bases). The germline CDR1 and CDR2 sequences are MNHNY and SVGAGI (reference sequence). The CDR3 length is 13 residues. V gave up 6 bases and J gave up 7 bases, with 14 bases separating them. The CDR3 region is CASSLQGRNTQYF. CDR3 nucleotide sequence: TGTGCCAGCAGCCTACAGGGGAGGAATACGCAGTATTTT.

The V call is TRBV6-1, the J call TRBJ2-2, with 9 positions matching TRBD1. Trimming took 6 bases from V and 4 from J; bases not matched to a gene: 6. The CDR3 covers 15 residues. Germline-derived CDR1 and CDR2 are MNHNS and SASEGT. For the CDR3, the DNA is TGTGCCAGCAGACTGACAGGGGGAAGCACCGGGGAGCTGTTTTTT. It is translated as CASRLTGGSTGELFF.

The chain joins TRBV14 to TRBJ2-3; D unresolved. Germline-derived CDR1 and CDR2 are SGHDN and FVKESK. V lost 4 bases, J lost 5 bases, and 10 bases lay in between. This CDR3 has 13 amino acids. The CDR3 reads CASSLQLGDTQYF. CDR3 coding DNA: TGTGCCAGCAGCCTACAATTGGGAGATACGCAGTATTTT.

The CDR3 protein is CASSLLTGVYEQYF. CDR3 coding DNA: TGTGCCAGCAGCCTTTTGACAGGAGTATACGAGCAGTACTTC. The J gene is TRBJ2-7, the V gene TRBV16; possibly TRBD1 for D (6 bases). The germline V and J ends were trimmed by 4 bases and 4 bases, with 14 bases remaining between them. The CDR3 spans 14 residues. Per germline, CDR1 KGHSY and CDR2 FQNENV.

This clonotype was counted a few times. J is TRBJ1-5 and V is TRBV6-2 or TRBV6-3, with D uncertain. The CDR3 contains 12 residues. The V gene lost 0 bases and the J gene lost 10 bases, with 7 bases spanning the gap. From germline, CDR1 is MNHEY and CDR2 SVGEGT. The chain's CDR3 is CASSYSIGPQHF. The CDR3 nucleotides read TGTGCCAGCAGTTACTCGATAGGACCCCAGCATTTT.

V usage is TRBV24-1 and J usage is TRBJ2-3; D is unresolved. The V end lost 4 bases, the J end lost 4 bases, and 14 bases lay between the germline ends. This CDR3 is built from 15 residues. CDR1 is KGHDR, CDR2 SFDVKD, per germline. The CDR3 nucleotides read TGTGCCACCAGTGACCCAACTCCCGGCGCAGATACGCAGTATTTT. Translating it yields CATSDPTPGADTQYF.

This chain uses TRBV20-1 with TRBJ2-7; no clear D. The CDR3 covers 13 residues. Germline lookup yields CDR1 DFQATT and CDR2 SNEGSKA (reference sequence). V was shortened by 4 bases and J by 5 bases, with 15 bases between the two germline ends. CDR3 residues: CSAKSALIDEQYF. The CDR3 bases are TGCAGTGCTAAATCGGCACTTATCGACGAGCAGTACTTC.

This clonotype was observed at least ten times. The CDR3 nucleotides read TGTGCCGTCGCTGAGCGGGAGTTCTATGAGCAGTTCTTC. The encoded protein is CAVAEREFYEQFF. V gene TRBV10-3 combines with J gene TRBJ2-1; 8 nucleotides align to TRBD2. This CDR3 is built from 13 residues. Germline trimming cut 11 bases from V and 8 bases from J; bases unmatched to any gene: 11. CDR1 ENHRY and CDR2 SYGVKD come from the germline V gene.

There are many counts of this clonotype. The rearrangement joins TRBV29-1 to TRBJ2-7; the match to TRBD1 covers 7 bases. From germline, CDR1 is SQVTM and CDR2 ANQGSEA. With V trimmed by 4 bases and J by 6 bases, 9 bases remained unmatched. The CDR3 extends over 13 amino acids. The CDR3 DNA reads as TGCAGCGTTGCCGACCAGGGGGTAGGCGAGCAGTACTTC. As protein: CSVADQGVGEQYF.

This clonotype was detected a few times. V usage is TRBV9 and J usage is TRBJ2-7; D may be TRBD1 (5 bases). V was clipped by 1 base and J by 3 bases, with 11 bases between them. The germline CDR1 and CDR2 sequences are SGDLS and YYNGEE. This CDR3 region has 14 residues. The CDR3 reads CASSVRGQGYEQYF. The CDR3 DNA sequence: TGTGCCAGCAGCGTAAGGGGCCAGGGCTACGAGCAGTACTTC.